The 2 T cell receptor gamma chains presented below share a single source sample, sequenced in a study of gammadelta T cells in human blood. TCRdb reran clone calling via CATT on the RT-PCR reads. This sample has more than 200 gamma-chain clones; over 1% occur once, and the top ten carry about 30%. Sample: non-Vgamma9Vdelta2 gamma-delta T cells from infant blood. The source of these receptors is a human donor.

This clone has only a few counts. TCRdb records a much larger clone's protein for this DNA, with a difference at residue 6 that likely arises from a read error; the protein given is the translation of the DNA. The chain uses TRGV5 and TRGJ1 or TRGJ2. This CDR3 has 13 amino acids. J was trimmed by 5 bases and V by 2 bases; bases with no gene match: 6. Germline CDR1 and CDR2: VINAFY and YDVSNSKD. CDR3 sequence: CATWDMLDYKKLF. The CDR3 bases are TGTGCCACCTGGGACATGCTGGATTATAAGAAACTCTTT.

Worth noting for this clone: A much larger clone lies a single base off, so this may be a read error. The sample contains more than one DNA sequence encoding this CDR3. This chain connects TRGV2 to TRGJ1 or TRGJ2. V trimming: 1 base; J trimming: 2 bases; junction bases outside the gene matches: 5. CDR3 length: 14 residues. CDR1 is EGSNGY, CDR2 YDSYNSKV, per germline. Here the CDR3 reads CATWDGQDYYKKLF. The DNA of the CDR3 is TGTGCCACCTGGGACGGACAGGATTATTATAAGAAACTCTTT.